These T cell receptor beta chains were read from a single sample in a study of PD-1 blockade in classical Hodgkin lymphoma. Repertoires were generated with immunoSEQ multiplex PCR, while TCRdb's copy carries only in-frame clones and drops some. The repertoire includes about 19,000 clones, roughly three quarters of them detected once, and over 15% sits in the top ten. The source material was peripheral blood mononuclear cells (PBMCs), sampled before the second cycle of nivolumab. The receptors derive from a human donor with classical Hodgkin lymphoma. CDR3s include the opening cysteine and the closing phenylalanine or tryptophan. D genes are given only for firm matches. The size of a clone is reported for some rows only, either as once, few or many, or as a class for expanded clones.

d_call	clone_size	v_call	j_call	cdr3_nt	cdr3_aa
NA	NA	TRBV7-2	TRBJ1-1	TGTGCCAGCAGCCCAAGCTTGGGGCAGGGCCGGAGCTTGAACACTGAAGCTTTCTTT	CASSPSLGQGRSLNTEAFF
TRBD2	few	TRBV10-1	TRBJ2-1	TGCGCCAGCAGTGCACATCCCGGGACTAGCGGGATAGGCGAGCAGTTCTTC	CASSAHPGTSGIGEQFF
NA	NA	TRBV20-1	TRBJ2-1	TGCAGTGCTAGCCCGCTGGGCGAGCAGTTCTTC	CSASPLGEQFF
NA	NA	TRBV6-5	TRBJ2-3	TGTGCCAGCACCCCAGGGGGGGGTGGGCAGTATTTT	CASTPGGGGQYF
NA	NA	TRBV6-5	TRBJ2-3	TGTGCCAGCAGTTCAGCAACCGGGACACTGGGGACGCAGTATTTT	CASSSATGTLGTQYF
NA	NA	TRBV4-3	TRBJ1-2	TGCGCCAGCAGCCAAGATACAGGATGGATTCATTATGGCTACACCTTC	CASSQDTGWIHYGYTF
NA	NA	TRBV2	TRBJ1-3	TGTGCCAGTGCGACGGGAGGAAACACCATATATTTT	CASATGGNTIYF
NA	NA	TRBV27	TRBJ1-5	TGTGCCAGCAGTTTGTTTGGACAGTCTCAGCCCCAGCATTTT	CASSLFGQSQPQHF
NA	NA	TRBV19	TRBJ2-1	TGTGCCAGTAGTATTATAGCATTTTACAATGAGCAGTTCTTC	CASSIIAFYNEQFF
NA	NA	TRBV5-1	TRBJ2-3	TGCGCCAGCAGCTCGAAACAGGGTTGGGGCACAGATACGCAGTATTTT	CASSSKQGWGTDTQYF
NA	once	TRBV9	TRBJ2-1	TGTGCCAGCAGCGTAGTCGGGGGGCCCTACAATGAGCAGTTCTTC	CASSVVGGPYNEQFF
NA	NA	TRBV7-9	TRBJ1-1	TGTGCCAGCAGCTTAGGCAGGGGTGATGAAGCTTTCTTT	CASSLGRGDEAFF
NA	once	TRBV6-5	TRBJ2-7	TGTGCCAGCGCATTATTAGGCGAGGGTCCCAACGAGCAGTACTTC	CASALLGEGPNEQYF
NA	NA	TRBV30	TRBJ1-1	TGTGCCTGGACTTATGACACCCCGGACACTGAAGCTTTCTTT	CAWTYDTPDTEAFF
NA	NA	TRBV11-2	TRBJ1-5	TGTGCCAGCAGGGGACAACCGTCCCAGCCCCAGCATTTT	CASRGQPSQPQHF
TRBD1	NA	TRBV29-1	TRBJ2-5	TGCAGCGTGGGGACAGTAGAGACCCAGTACTTC	CSVGTVETQYF
TRBD1	NA	TRBV6-1	TRBJ1-2	TGTGCCAGCACCCCCCCGGGACAGGGGCTCCATGGCTACACCTTC	CASTPPGQGLHGYTF
NA	once	TRBV11-2	TRBJ2-7	TGTGCCAGCAGCTTAGGTCCCCACGGCACCTACGAGCAGTACTTC	CASSLGPHGTYEQYF
NA	NA	TRBV5-1	TRBJ2-1	TGCGCCAGCAGCTTGTGGGAAGGGAATGAGCAGTTCTTC	CASSLWEGNEQFF
TRBD2	few	TRBV7-2	TRBJ2-6	TGTGCCAGCAACGGGGGGGGCGCTGGGGCCAACGTCCTGACTTTC	CASNGGGAGANVLTF
NA	NA	TRBV7-7	TRBJ2-2	TGTGCCAGCAGCTCAGGGGCATGGACCGGGGAGCTGTTTTTT	CASSSGAWTGELFF
NA	once	TRBV5-1	TRBJ1-2	TGCGCCAGCAGCTTGGAAACAGGGAACTATGGCTACACCTTC	CASSLETGNYGYTF
TRBD1	once	TRBV28	TRBJ1-2	TGTGCCAGCAGTTCCGGGACAGCCTATGGCTACACCTTC	CASSSGTAYGYTF
NA	NA	TRBV25-1	TRBJ2-1	TGTGCCAGCAGTCCCCATACTAGGAACTCCTACAATGAGCAGTTCTTC	CASSPHTRNSYNEQFF
TRBD1	NA	TRBV6-1	TRBJ1-2	TGTGCCAGCAGTGAGACCGGGACAGTTCTTTTGGATGGCTACACCTTC	CASSETGTVLLDGYTF
NA	NA	TRBV27	TRBJ2-1	TGTGCCAGCACCGACACCTCCACCTCTGGATGGAATGAGCAGTTCTTC	CASTDTSTSGWNEQFF
NA	NA	TRBV10-1	TRBJ1-4	TGCGCCAGCAGTGAATCGACAGGATCTCGTGAAAAACTGTTTTTT	CASSESTGSREKLFF
TRBD1	NA	TRBV18	TRBJ2-7	TGTGCCAGCTCAACCTCGTTACGGGACAGGGCCTACGAGCAGTACTTC	CASSTSLRDRAYEQYF
NA	NA	TRBV4-3	TRBJ2-7	TGCGCCAGCAGCCAGGGGACTTCCCAGCGGGAGCAGTACTTC	CASSQGTSQREQYF
TRBD2	NA	TRBV18	TRBJ2-1	TGTGCCAGCTCCCTAACGCGACTAGCGGGAGGGAGTAATGAGCAGTTCTTC	CASSLTRLAGGSNEQFF
NA	NA	TRBV6-5	TRBJ2-7	TGTGCCAGCAGACATCCGGGCCAGGGGGGCGAGCAGTACTTC	CASRHPGQGGEQYF
NA	NA	TRBV19	TRBJ2-3	TGTGCCAGTAGTACCGGACCGTCCGATACGCAGTATTTT	CASSTGPSDTQYF
TRBD1	NA	TRBV2	TRBJ1-6	TGTGCCAGCAGGCCGGGACAGAGGAATTCACCCCTCCACTTT	CASRPGQRNSPLHF
NA	NA	TRBV27	TRBJ1-5	TGTGCCAGCAGTAAGGGGCGGTTAGGCAATCAGCCCCAGCATTTT	CASSKGRLGNQPQHF
NA	NA	TRBV25-1	TRBJ2-7	TGTGCCAGCAGTGTAAGCTACGAGCAGTACTTC	CASSVSYEQYF
TRBD1	few	TRBV6-1	TRBJ2-3	TGTGCCAGCAGTGAATGGGACAGGTTAGAAGATACGCAGTATTTT	CASSEWDRLEDTQYF
NA	NA	TRBV6-1	TRBJ2-1	TGTGCCAGCAGCGACAGATACAATGAGCAGTTCTTC	CASSDRYNEQFF
TRBD2	few	TRBV5-1	TRBJ2-3	TGCGCCACCGCCCCGGGGGCGGGAGGGCCAGATACGCAGTATTTT	CATAPGAGGPDTQYF
NA	few	TRBV19	TRBJ1-2	TGTGCCAGTAGTATCAGGGGCGACTATGGCTACACCTTC	CASSIRGDYGYTF
NA	NA	TRBV10-2	TRBJ1-2	TGCGCCAGCAGCCGGGGATTAGGGTATGGCTACACCTTC	CASSRGLGYGYTF
TRBD2	once	TRBV10-1	TRBJ2-1	TGCGCCAGCAGTGAGTCGAGGACTAGCGGGATTTTCAATGAGCAGTTCTTC	CASSESRTSGIFNEQFF
TRBD1	NA	TRBV10-3	TRBJ2-5	TGTGCCATCAGTGATACAGGGGGAAAGACCCAGTACTTC	CAISDTGGKTQYF
NA	NA	TRBV28	TRBJ2-5	TGTGCCAGCAGAAACGCCAGGACAGTCCTTTTCCAGTACTTC	CASRNARTVLFQYF
NA	NA	TRBV4-2	TRBJ1-2	TGTGCCAGCAGCCAAGATCAACAGCCCTATGGCTACACCTTC	CASSQDQQPYGYTF
NA	NA	TRBV25-1	TRBJ1-5	TGTGCCAGTGGGTCCAAGGGGCCCCAGCATTTT	CASGSKGPQHF
TRBD2	NA	TRBV29-1	TRBJ2-3	TGCAGCGTTGAAGATCCCCTAGCGGGGGGAACTAGCACAGATACGCAGTATTTT	CSVEDPLAGGTSTDTQYF
TRBD2	once	TRBV7-2	TRBJ2-1	TGTGCCAGCAGCCCACCGGGACTAGCGGGTGGCTGGCAGTTCTTC	CASSPPGLAGGWQFF
TRBD2	once	TRBV19	TRBJ2-5	TGTGCCAGTAGTATAGGGGCTAGCGGGGGCCAAGAGACCCAGTACTTC	CASSIGASGGQETQYF